This record covers a single T cell receptor (beta chain). Its antigen is unidentified. The sample is drawn from a study of T cell responses to AZD1222 COVID-19 vaccine. Study information: Second doses were pooled across both intervals (about 4 or about 12 weeks). Study outcomes and limitations: Two AZD1222 doses significantly raised spike-specific TCR breadth and depth over controls. None of the repertoires were sampled until the peak T cell response had passed. Baseline antibody screening turned up just a handful of seropositive AZD1222 recipients.

Profiling relied on immunoSEQ multiplex PCR, and the TCRdb table lists in-frame clones only, not all of them. The data contain approximately 110,000 clones, roughly 84% of them seen just once; the ten biggest clones take up around 10%. The TCR sequence derives from an adult in good health. Material: peripheral blood, obtained on day 0 of AZD1222 vaccination.

The CDR3, as DNA: TGTGCCAGCAGTCCGGGCCGTGAAAAACTGTTTTTT. Translation: CASSPGREKLFF. The V and J genes are TRBV27 and TRBJ1-4; D not certain. The CDR3 sequence is 12 residues long. Trimming stripped 5 bases from V and 7 bases from J, with 8 bases between. Germline V gene data show CDR1 as MNHEY and CDR2 as SMNVEV (reference sequence).